Listed below are T cell receptor beta chains from one sample, sequenced in a study of blood T cells in healthy people across ages. TCRdb independently ran MiXCR on the 5' RACE reads; one entry per CDR3 protein. The table lists roughly 1.9 million distinct CDR3 sequences, roughly two fifths of them singletons. The material sequenced was blood. The receptors come from a human donor in good health. The conserved cysteine and the conserved F or W are not part of the CDR3 here.

cdr3_aa	v_call
AGISGEADTQY	TRBV12-3/TRBV12-4
ASRTRLDSTDTQY	TRBV12-3/TRBV12-4
SAKKRVSYEQY	TRBV20-1
ASKTGAYGYT	TRBV28
ASSLRQPTVDTQY	TRBV5-5
SAREGGRRETQY	TRBV20-1
ASSTSGGAFETQY	TRBV5-1
ASSVRQGFSAQY	TRBV12-3/TRBV12-4
ASRPQPGQGSQSSYEQY	TRBV6-2/TRBV6-3
ASSTDREYGYT	TRBV12-3/TRBV12-4
ASSPFGTIYGYT	TRBV7-9
AISESRDSPTYEQY	TRBV10-3
SVLEYGTFNDEQF	TRBV29-1
ASRRTWDRGLKANYGYT	TRBV4-1
ASSYRGGEQPQH	TRBV6-2/TRBV6-3
AISVQINEQF	TRBV10-3
ASSFNRGNSPLH	TRBV7-2
ASSQASGSLNTEAY	TRBV4-1
ASSLVPGTVMVGANVLT	TRBV7-2
ASSFGSVREQF	TRBV7-2
ASSWTPYNEQF	TRBV6-2/TRBV6-3
SARTEFYGYT	TRBV20-1
ASSKDPRGHSGNTIY	TRBV11-2
ASSLVSMANTEAF	TRBV28
ASSDAEGGNTEAF	TRBV9
ATSRDGLGGANVLT	TRBV15
TSSYGRSETQY	TRBV6-5
ASSEGMGDIQY	TRBV28
ASKPGQSADTQY	TRBV12-3/TRBV12-4
ASSQDWGTGFSYGYT	TRBV4-1
ASTLRAGNTIY	TRBV11-2
ASSQEIRGIQY	TRBV4-3
ASSLGTSGGPGQETQY	TRBV7-3
SAERGDPTDTQY	TRBV20-1
ASSIPGAYT	TRBV9
ASSRQPYNEQF	TRBV4-1
ASSYNFQGAWEAF	TRBV6-5
ASSTRDRGLPTDTQY	TRBV7-8
ASSLGTSSLNTEAF	TRBV7-9
ASSHTGAGTTEAF	TRBV4-3
ASSLRHSSGGLQGGIYEQY	TRBV7-3
ASSKVGWELF	TRBV21-1
ASSLVAGHPNEQF	TRBV13
ASSFGTPTYEQY	TRBV7-2
ASSHLRPGSSYEQY	TRBV4-1
ASSSPDRALQETQY	TRBV7-9
ASSQPRQLGETQY	TRBV4-1
ASSLVRQGDEQY	TRBV7-2
ASSLGVLAWGEDEQF	TRBV7-2